This TCR beta chain was retrieved from a study of cytomegalovirus exposure and HLA in healthy donors. Study outcomes and limitations: Previously analyzed data showed that most TCR beta V segments were productive at a frequency of about 90% or about 30%.

This clone has a handful of counts. As yet, its antigen is unknown. PCR used 60 Vbeta primers and 13 Jbeta primers. Assay used: immunoSEQ multiplex PCR; TCRdb lists only in-frame clones, some missing. This sample has 90,000 to 110,000 clones, with under 85% found just once. CDR1 and CDR2 (germline): LGHNA, YNFKEQ. The CDR3 sequence is 14 residues long. The V gene end was trimmed by 4 bases and the J gene end by 4 bases; junction bases not matched to a gene: 4. Sequenced material: PBMCs. This clonotype originated in a woman aged 50 to 60 in good health and CMV-seropositive. The chain carries TRBV4-2 and TRBJ2-5, with 9 bases that match TRBD2. The CDR3 coding sequence is TGTGCCAGCAGCCCGGCGGGGGGGGGAGAGACCCAGTACTTC. Protein: CASSPAGGGETQYF.